A single sample gave rise to the 22 T cell receptor beta chains below, sequenced in a study of T cell repertoires in cytomegalovirus infection (dated by TCRdb to about 2019). The sample was run on an Illumina HiSeq 1500. TCRdb reworked the public reads: Q25 trimming with fastp, MiXCR clone assembly, productive beta chains retained. One record per CDR3 amino acid sequence lists the most common genes and DNA. The sample data list tens of thousands of distinct CDR3 sequences, and about 26% of these were observed just once. The ten biggest clones cover 50% to 70% of the sample. Sample treatment or condition, as interpreted from the label and publication: in vitro stimulation with specific CMV peptide epitopes to enrich CMV-specific T cells. For these TCRs, the target antigens are not known. Source: CD8+ T cells from cultured PBMCs, taken from culture after CMV antigen stimulation. These receptors all stem from a human donor in good health (CMV status not recorded). Some clones in this sample may be carry-over from other donors' samples.

This clonotype showed up just a few times. V and J are TRBV19 and TRBJ2-4; 11 bases are a match to TRBD1. Trimming at V came to 5 bases and at J to 2 bases, leaving 5 bases not matched to a gene. There are 16 residues in the CDR3. Germline-derived CDR1 and CDR2 are LNHDA and SQIVND (reference sequence). The CDR3 sequence: CASSLGTGGPKNIQYF. As DNA, the CDR3 is TGTGCCAGTAGTCTTGGGACAGGGGGACCCAAAAACATTCAGTACTTC.

This clonotype was seen repeatedly, ten times or more. V usage is TRBV7-8 and J usage is TRBJ2-1; 9 bases fit TRBD2. The CDR3 is 16 amino acids. V gave up 5 bases and J gave up 5 bases; unmatched junction bases: 10. CDR1 is SGHVS, CDR2 FQNEAQ, per germline. CDR3: CASSPAGGGAHNEQFF. The CDR3 nucleotides read TGTGCCAGCAGCCCCGCTGGCGGGGGGGCCCACAATGAGCAGTTCTTC. Variable domain in full (rest from reference TRBV7-8 and TRBJ2-1): GAGVSQSPRYKVAKRGQDVALRCDPISGHVSLFWYQQALGQGPEFLTYFQNEAQLDKSGLPSDRFFAERPEGSVSTLKIQRTQQEDSAVYLCASSPAGGGAHNEQFFGPGTRLTVL.

At least ten counts were recorded for this clonotype. This chain uses TRBV19 with TRBJ1-1; TRBD1 might be the D (5 bases). This CDR3 spans 14 amino acids. The V and J ends lost 7 bases and 7 bases respectively, with 19 bases between them. The germline V gene encodes CDR1 LNHDA and CDR2 SQIVND (reference sequence). In nucleotides, the CDR3 is TGTGCCAGTACCCGGCGGAGGGAGGGGAGTGAAGCTTTCTTT. Amino acid sequence: CASTRRREGSEAFF. Based on the CDR3 plus reference TRBV19 and TRBJ1-1, the full variable domain is DGGITQSPKYLFRKEGQNVTLSCEQNLNHDAMYWYRQDPGQGLRLIYYSQIVNDFQKGDIAEGYSVSREKKESFPLTVTSAQKNPTAFYLCASTRRREGSEAFFGQGTRLTVV.

V usage is TRBV27 and J usage is TRBJ2-1, with D perhaps matching TRBD2 (5 bases). This CDR3 spans 14 amino acids. Germline values: CDR1 MNHEY, CDR2 SMNVEV (reference sequence). The V and J ends lost 2 bases and 3 bases respectively, with 8 bases between them. The CDR3, as DNA: TGTGCCAGCAGTTTACCGGGAAGCTACAATGAGCAGTTCTTC. This translates into CASSLPGSYNEQFF.

This clonotype has only a few counts. The chain recombines TRBV27 with TRBJ1-3, with D uncertain. This CDR3 spans 14 amino acids. From germline, CDR1 is MNHEY and CDR2 SMNVEV (reference sequence). The ends were cut back, 2 bases at V and 3 bases at J, with 8 bases in the middle. The CDR3 loop reads CASSLAGFGNTIYF. The DNA for the CDR3 is TGTGCCAGCAGTTTAGCTGGGTTTGGAAACACCATATATTTT.

The chain is built from TRBV6-5 and TRBJ2-1; D is possibly TRBD2 (6 bases). The germline V gene has CDR1 MNHEY and CDR2 SVGAGI. The CDR3 length is 15 residues. V was clipped by 6 bases and J by 0 bases, with 12 bases between them. The CDR3 nucleotides are TGTGCCAGCAGCATTGCTAGCGTCTCCTACAATGAGCAGTTCTTC. Encoded protein: CASSIASVSYNEQFF.

There are a few counts of this clonotype. The V and J genes are TRBV4-2 and TRBJ2-3; possible D gene TRBD2, 6 bases. The CDR3 runs to 18 residues. V was shortened by 4 bases and J by 0 bases, with 20 bases between the two germline ends. Germline loops: CDR1 LGHNA, CDR2 YNFKEQ. In DNA form, the CDR3 reads TGTGCCAGCAGCCGAGGCGGGACCAGCACGGGGAGCACAGATACGCAGTATTTT. This encodes CASSRGGTSTGSTDTQYF.

The rearrangement uses TRBV10-2 and TRBJ2-1, with 12 bases identical to TRBD2. This CDR3 has 15 residues. Germline V CDR1 and CDR2: WSHSY, SAAADI. Unmatched junction bases numbered 4, after V lost 2 bases and J lost 8 bases. The CDR3 sequence is CASSEGGLAGDEQFF. The DNA for the CDR3 is TGCGCCAGCAGTGAGGGGGGACTAGCGGGTGATGAGCAGTTCTTC.

This clonotype was detected ten times or more. The chain carries TRBV5-1 and TRBJ1-2, with D possibly TRBD1 on 5 matching bases. Germline V gene sequence: CDR1 SGHRS, CDR2 YFSETQ. Trimming removed 6 bases at V and 6 bases at J, with 18 bases between. The length of the CDR3 is 14 residues. The CDR3, as DNA: TGCGCCAGCAACTCGGCGGGCGGGGCCGATGGCTACACCTTC. Translating it yields CASNSAGGADGYTF.

There are a few counts of this clonotype. The chain recombines TRBV6-5 with TRBJ2-1; D unclear. The CDR3 covers 13 residues. CDR1 MNHEY and CDR2 SVGAGI come from the germline V gene. V was shortened by 2 bases and J by 8 bases, with 10 bases between the two germline ends. In nucleotides, the CDR3 is TGTGCCAGCAGTTACCTGGGCCCCGATGAGCAGTTCTTC. Translation gives CASSYLGPDEQFF.

CDR3 sequence reads: CASSSRGPTYEQYF. In nucleotides, the CDR3 is TGTGCCAGCAGCTCGAGGGGACCGACCTACGAGCAGTACTTC. V usage is TRBV7-9 and J usage is TRBJ2-7; D may correspond to TRBD1 or TRBD2 (5 bases each). V dropped 4 bases and J dropped 2 bases, with 12 bases sitting between them. This CDR3 comprises 14 residues. Germline V gene lookup returns CDR1 SEHNR and CDR2 FQNEAQ (reference sequence).

This clonotype was seen a few times. The J gene is TRBJ2-3, the V gene TRBV7-3; 11 bases agree with TRBD2. Germline values: CDR1 SGHTA, CDR2 FQGTGA. CDR3 length: 15 residues. The V segment lost 5 bases and the J segment 5 bases; nucleotides outside the gene matches: 6. CDR3 sequence (DNA): TGTGCCAGCAGCCCCGGGACTAGCGGAGTAGATACGCAGTATTTT. Its translation: CASSPGTSGVDTQYF. The full variable domain, with the rest looked up from reference TRBV7-3 and TRBJ2-3, is GAGVSQTPSNKVTEKGKYVELRCDPISGHTALYWYRQSLGQGPEFLIYFQGTGAADDSGLPNDRFFAVRPEGSVSTLKIQRTERGDSAVYLCASSPGTSGVDTQYFGPGTRLTVL.

This clonotype turned up a few times. The chain has TRBV6-2 or TRBV6-3 and TRBJ1-6; 8 bases fit TRBD1. The V gene's germline CDR1 is MNHEY and CDR2 SVGEGT. This CDR3 is built from 13 residues. The V segment lost 4 bases and the J segment 9 bases; nucleotides outside the gene matches: 2. The CDR3 bases are TGTGCCAGCAGTTCGACAGGGGTTTCACCCCTCCACTTT. Encoded protein: CASSSTGVSPLHF.

There are many counts of this clonotype. The chain uses TRBV7-2 and TRBJ1-1, with D possibly TRBD1 on 5 matching bases. The CDR3 has 15 amino acids. The V and J ends lost 3 bases and 0 bases respectively, with 11 bases between them. Germline V gives CDR1 SGHTA, CDR2 FQGNSA. The CDR3 spells CASSFRERMNTEAFF. As DNA, the CDR3 is TGTGCCAGCAGCTTCAGGGAACGGATGAACACTGAAGCTTTCTTT.

The chain employs TRBV7-8 and TRBJ2-3; D gene ambiguous. V lost 2 bases and J 2 bases, leaving 2 bases between the germline ends. The CDR3 length is 12 residues. In germline, CDR1 is SGHVS, CDR2 FQNEAQ. CDR3 amino acids: CASSLPTDTQYF. CDR3 DNA: TGTGCCAGCAGCTTACCCACAGATACGCAGTATTTT.

The V call is TRBV6-2 or TRBV6-3, the J call TRBJ1-5; D remains unclear. The CDR3 runs to 18 residues. The V end was cut by 3 bases, the J end by 4 bases, with 22 bases between. The V gene's germline CDR1 is MNHEY and CDR2 SVGEGT. CDR3 protein: CASSYNVIQLQDNQPQHF. The CDR3 nucleotides read TGTGCCAGCAGTTATAACGTCATTCAACTCCAAGATAATCAGCCCCAGCATTTT.

J is TRBJ2-7 and V is TRBV11-2; TRBD2 aligns across 11 bases. V shed 3 bases and J 4 bases; nucleotides not matched to a gene: 5. Germline loops: CDR1 SGHAT, CDR2 FQNNGV. CDR3 length: 15 amino acids. CDR3 DNA sequence: TGTGCCAGCAGCTTCACCGGGACTAGCGGTTACGAGCAGTACTTC. It encodes CASSFTGTSGYEQYF.

As for this clonotype: This may stem from a read error, because a much larger clone lies one nucleotide away. This chain uses TRBV11-3 with TRBJ2-1, with D maybe TRBD2 (5 bases). This CDR3 is 16 amino acids long. V gave up 4 bases and J gave up 0 bases, with 13 bases separating them. Looked up from germline, CDR1 is SGHNT and CDR2 is YENEEA. In DNA, the CDR3 is TGTGCCAGCAGCTCGACTGACTACTACTCCTACAATGAGCAGTTCTTC. It codes for CASSSTDYYSYNEQFF.

This clonotype was detected only a few times. This chain joins TRBV7-3 and TRBJ2-1; 9 positions agree with TRBD1. Germline V gene lookup returns CDR1 SGHTA and CDR2 FQGTGA. CDR3 length: 15 amino acids. V gave up 1 base and J gave up 7 bases; unmatched junction bases: 5. The DNA of the CDR3 is TGTGCCAGCAGCTTAATGGGCGGACAGGGGAATGAGCAGTTCTTC. Encoded protein: CASSLMGGQGNEQFF.

This clonotype has just a few counts. V is TRBV6-2 or TRBV6-3 and J is TRBJ1-1; D is uncertain. This CDR3 has 12 residues. The V end lost 5 bases, the J end lost 9 bases, and 13 bases lay between the germline ends. CDR1 and CDR2 (germline): MNHEY, SVGEGT. CDR3 sequence (DNA): TGTGCCAGCAGTCCGGGAGGGAGCAAAGCTTTCTTT. Its translation is CASSPGGSKAFF.

This chain links TRBV2 with TRBJ1-1; 7 nucleotides match TRBD1. Germline CDR1 SNHLY, CDR2 FYNNEI. V was pared by 3 bases and J by 4 bases, with 11 bases of the junction left unmatched. This CDR3 region has 16 residues. The CDR3 DNA reads as TGTGCCAGCAGTGAGGGAACAGGGGCGCGGGGCACTGAAGCTTTCTTT. It translates to CASSEGTGARGTEAFF. Combining the CDR3 with reference TRBV2 and TRBJ1-1 gives the whole variable domain EPEVTQTPSHQVTQMGQEVILRCVPISNHLYFYWYRQILGQKVEFLVSFYNNEISEKSEIFDDQFSVERPDGSNFTLKIRSTKLEDSAMYFCASSEGTGARGTEAFFGQGTRLTVV.

A note on this clonotype: A read error may explain this, as a much larger clone is one base away. The gene calls are TRBV7-6 and TRBJ2-1; D perhaps matches TRBD1 (6 bases). The CDR3 extends over 12 amino acids. Looked up from germline, CDR1 is SGHVS and CDR2 is FNYEAQ. CDR3 bases: TGTGTCAGCAGCTTAGGGGGCAATGAGCAGTTCTTC. Its protein is CVSSLGGNEQFF.